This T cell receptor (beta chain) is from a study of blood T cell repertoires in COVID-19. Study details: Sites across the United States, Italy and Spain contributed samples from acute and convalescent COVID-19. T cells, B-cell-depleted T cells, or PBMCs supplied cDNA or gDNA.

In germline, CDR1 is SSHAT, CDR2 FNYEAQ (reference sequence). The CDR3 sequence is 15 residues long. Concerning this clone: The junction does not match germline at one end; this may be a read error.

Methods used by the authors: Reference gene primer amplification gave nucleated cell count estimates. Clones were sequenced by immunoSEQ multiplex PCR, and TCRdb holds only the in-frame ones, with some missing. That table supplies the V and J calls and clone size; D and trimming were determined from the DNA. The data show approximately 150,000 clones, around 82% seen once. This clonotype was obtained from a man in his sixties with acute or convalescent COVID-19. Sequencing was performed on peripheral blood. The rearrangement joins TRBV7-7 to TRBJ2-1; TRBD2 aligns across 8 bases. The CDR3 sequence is CASSSSGRGSAEQFF. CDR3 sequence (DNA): TGTGCTAGCAGCTCGAGCGGGAGAGGATCCGCTGAGCAGTTCTTC.